The rows below give T cell receptor beta chains drawn from one sample of a study of T-cell reconstitution after alpha-beta-depleted transplantation in children. MiXCR, run by TCRdb on the PCR reads, gives a single entry per CDR3 protein. The sample yields 580,000 or so distinct CDR3 sequences, 20% to 25% seen once. The specimen was PBMCs, mostly from graft donor cells, collected 360 days after TCRalphabeta/CD19-depleted stem cell transplant. Every receptor here comes from a boy in the first two years of life who had a stem cell transplant for acute myeloid leukemia, so the T cells may come from the graft donor. Both conserved end residues are part of each CDR3. The D gene is left open where the match is weak. Only some rows state a clone size, as once, few, many or a class for expanded clones.

TRBJ2-3 TRBD2 TRBV20-1 few CSARGGKLAGDTDTQYF TGCAGTGCTAGAGGCGGAAAACTAGCGGGGGACACAGATACGCAGTATTTT
TRBJ1-5 TRBD1 TRBV12-3/TRBV12-4 . CASSLGDSFQPQHF TGTGCCAGCAGTTTAGGGGACAGTTTCCAGCCCCAGCATTTT
TRBJ2-7 . TRBV6-2/TRBV6-3 many CASSYGSRSGDEQYF TGTGCCAGCAGTTACGGATCCCGGAGTGGGGACGAGCAGTACTTC
TRBJ2-1 TRBD2 TRBV7-3 . CASSSFSGGTYNEQFF TGTGCCAGCAGCTCTTTCAGCGGGGGAACCTACAATGAGCAGTTCTTC
TRBJ2-6 TRBD2 TRBV7-2 many CASSLAPLASGGAGANVLTF TGTGCCAGCAGCTTAGCGCCCCTAGCTAGCGGGGGGGCTGGGGCCAACGTCCTGACTTTC
TRBJ2-2 . TRBV6-1 . CASSPRVAGELFF TGTGCCAGCAGCCCACGGGTGGCCGGGGAGCTGTTTTTT
TRBJ1-5 . TRBV7-8 many CASSPGSNQPQHF TGTGCCAGCAGCCCAGGAAGTAATCAGCCCCAGCATTTT
TRBJ2-1 TRBD2 TRBV7-2 . CASSFAGGATYNEQFF TGTGCCAGCAGCTTCGCGGGGGGAGCAACGTACAATGAGCAGTTCTTC
TRBJ1-2 . TRBV7-3 few CASSPTANYGYTF TGTGCCAGCAGCCCGACAGCTAACTATGGCTACACCTTC
TRBJ2-1 . TRBV21-1 many CASSDRDRFYNEQFF TGTGCCAGCAGCGACCGGGACAGATTCTACAATGAGCAGTTCTTC
TRBJ1-5 . TRBV20-1 few CSARDPGSQPQHF TGCAGTGCTAGAGACCCAGGGTCTCAGCCCCAGCATTTT
TRBJ2-2 TRBD2 TRBV5-1 . CASSFSGETNTGELFF TGCGCCAGCAGTTTCAGCGGGGAAACGAACACCGGGGAGCTGTTTTTT
TRBJ1-2 . TRBV7-2 many CASTPLSRSDGYTF TGTGCCAGCACCCCTCTGAGCAGGAGTGACGGCTACACCTTC
TRBJ1-4 TRBD1 TRBV20-1 . CSARVTGTGNEKLFF TGCAGTGCTAGAGTGACCGGGACAGGGAATGAAAAACTGTTTTTT
TRBJ1-5 . TRBV20-1 . CSARGDLSNQPQHF TGCAGTGCTAGAGGGGACCTGAGCAATCAGCCCCAGCATTTT
TRBJ2-1 . TRBV5-1 . CASSWPGHEQFF TGCGCCAGCAGCTGGCCCGGTCATGAGCAGTTCTTC
TRBJ2-1 . TRBV7-2 few CASSLFGGATYNEQFF TGTGCCAGCAGCTTATTTGGGGGGGCAACCTACAATGAGCAGTTCTTC
TRBJ1-1 . TRBV5-1 many CASSLDGPSWVTFF TGCGCCAGCAGCTTGGATGGCCCAAGCTGGGTTACTTTCTTT
TRBJ2-5 . TRBV3-1 . CASSPAADQETQYF TGTGCCAGCAGCCCCGCGGCGGATCAAGAGACCCAGTACTTC
TRBJ2-5 TRBD2 TRBV7-2 . CASSSTSGGGETQYF TGTGCCAGCAGCTCCACTAGCGGGGGCGGGGAGACCCAGTACTTC
TRBJ2-6 . TRBV11-3 . CASSPGAPGANVLTF TGTGCCAGCAGCCCGGGGGCGCCTGGGGCCAACGTCCTGACTTTC
TRBJ2-3 . TRBV12-3/TRBV12-4 many CASSSSRGTDTQYF TGTGCCAGCAGTTCCTCTCGGGGCACAGATACGCAGTATTTT
TRBJ2-5 . TRBV12-3/TRBV12-4 many CASSRGGGEETQYF TGTGCCAGCAGCAGAGGGGGGGGCGAAGAGACCCAGTACTTC
TRBJ2-2 . TRBV12-5 few CASGTPGVTGELFF TGTGCTAGTGGTACCCCAGGGGTCACCGGGGAGCTGTTTTTT
TRBJ1-2 TRBD1 TRBV27 . CASSTRQGNGYTF TGTGCCAGCAGTACCAGACAGGGGAATGGCTACACCTTC
TRBJ2-1 . TRBV12-3/TRBV12-4 many CASSLVGSNEQFF TGTGCCAGCAGTTTAGTGGGATCTAATGAGCAGTTCTTC
TRBJ1-1 TRBD1 TRBV19 few CASSIGGQPSATF TGTGCCAGTAGTATAGGGGGACAGCCGTCTGCTACCTTT
TRBJ2-6 . TRBV5-4 . CASSLNSVLLSGANVLTF TGTGCCAGCAGCTTAAATTCGGTTTTACTCTCTGGGGCCAACGTCCTGACTTTC
TRBJ2-1 . TRBV20-1 few CSAGGTDRANHHEQFF TGCAGTGCGGGAGGGACCGACAGGGCCAATCACCATGAGCAGTTCTTC
TRBJ1-2 TRBD1 TRBV2 . CASTDPTTGSGYTF TGTGCCAGCACCGACCCTACGACAGGGTCTGGCTACACCTTC
TRBJ2-1 TRBD2 TRBV20-1 few CSAQHWLGGADNEQFF TGCAGTGCTCAGCACTGGCTCGGGGGGGCGGACAATGAGCAGTTCTTC
TRBJ2-5 . TRBV6-1 few CASSQLGAQETQYF TGTGCCAGCAGTCAACTTGGGGCGCAGGAGACCCAGTACTTC
TRBJ2-2 TRBD1 TRBV7-9 many CASLGQGGSNTGELFF TGTGCCAGCCTGGGACAGGGGGGTTCGAACACCGGGGAGCTGTTTTTT
TRBJ1-3 TRBD1 TRBV24-1 . CATSQGGAESSGNTIYF TGTGCCACCTCCCAGGGGGGGGCCGAAAGCTCTGGAAACACCATATATTTT
TRBJ2-7 . TRBV12-3/TRBV12-4 few CASSLDKESRYEQYF TGTGCCAGCAGTTTGGACAAGGAATCCCGTTACGAGCAGTACTTC
TRBJ1-1 . TRBV5-1 few CASSRNGELEAFF TGCGCCAGCAGCCGCAATGGGGAACTTGAAGCTTTCTTT
TRBJ2-1 . TRBV11-2 many CASSYGASDYHEQFF TGTGCCAGCAGCTACGGGGCTAGCGATTACCATGAGCAGTTCTTC
TRBJ1-1 . TRBV28 few CASKGPYKGEAFF TGTGCCAGCAAAGGACCCTACAAGGGTGAAGCTTTCTTT
TRBJ1-4 TRBD1 TRBV12-3/TRBV12-4 few CASSRPGTVHEKLFF TGTGCCAGCAGTCGCCCGGGGACAGTTCATGAAAAACTGTTTTTT
TRBJ2-5 TRBD2 TRBV4-2 few CASSQAGTSGEETQYF TGTGCCAGCAGCCAGGCCGGGACTAGCGGGGAAGAGACCCAGTACTTC
TRBJ2-1 . TRBV7-2 . CASSLLLHLEQFF TGTGCCAGCAGCCTCTTGTTACACCTTGAGCAGTTCTTC
TRBJ2-7 . TRBV29-1 . CSVMQGTYEQYF TGCAGCGTTATGCAGGGGACCTACGAGCAGTACTTC
TRBJ1-3 . TRBV12-3/TRBV12-4 many CASSFWQGSGNTIYF TGTGCCAGCAGTTTTTGGCAGGGCAGCGGAAACACCATATATTTT
TRBJ2-3 . TRBV6-5 . CASSYGEGVQVDTQYF TGTGCCAGCAGTTACGGGGAAGGGGTTCAGGTAGATACGCAGTATTTT
TRBJ2-5 TRBD1 TRBV9 few CASSPGQRETQYF TGTGCCAGCAGCCCGGGACAGAGGGAGACCCAGTACTTC
TRBJ1-6 TRBD1 TRBV7-3 . CASSLRTGGDSPLHF TGTGCCAGCAGCTTAAGGACAGGGGGCGATTCACCCCTCCACTTT
TRBJ2-1 . TRBV20-1 few CSAKELHRTLNNEQFF TGCAGTGCTAAAGAGCTACACCGGACTTTAAACAATGAGCAGTTCTTC
TRBJ2-2 TRBD1 TRBV5-1 . CASFYGDRRNTGELFF TGCGCCAGCTTTTATGGGGACAGGAGGAACACCGGGGAGCTGTTTTTT
TRBJ2-5 TRBD2 TRBV4-2 . CASGSGLAEGETQYF TGTGCCAGCGGCTCTGGACTAGCGGAGGGTGAGACCCAGTACTTC
TRBJ1-2 . TRBV6-5 many CASSSGTVYGYTF TGTGCCAGCAGTTCCGGGACGGTCTATGGCTACACCTTC
TRBJ1-1 . TRBV5-1 many CASSLQGEAFF TGCGCCAGCAGCTTGCAGGGAGAAGCTTTCTTT